This T cell receptor beta chain was identified during a study of T cell responses to AZD1222 COVID-19 vaccine. This CDR3 has 14 residues. Looked up from germline, CDR1 is SQVTM and CDR2 is ANQGSEA. Trimming took 6 bases from V and 4 from J; bases not matched to a gene: 8. Study-wide findings and caveats: The number of AZD1222 recipients seropositive at baseline was only five to seven.

Researchers grouped second doses given at about 4 or about 12 weeks into one pool. TCRdb keeps only in-frame clones here, not all; method: immunoSEQ multiplex PCR. The repertoire holds 110,000 or so clones, with around 88% as singletons. This clone has a handful of counts. Its antigen is not known. This TCR derives from an adult who received the AZD1222 COVID-19 vaccine. The rearrangement uses TRBV29-1 and TRBJ1-4, with 7 bases that match TRBD1. The sequencing here drew on peripheral blood, taken 28 days after the second AZD1222 dose. CDR3 loop: CSVGDSLNNEKLFF. Here the CDR3 DNA reads TGCAGCGTGGGGGACAGTTTGAATAATGAAAAACTGTTTTTT.